This is a list of T cell receptor beta chains from one sample in a study of molecular identifiers for immune sequencing clone quantification. TCRdb re-called the PCR reads through MiXCR, storing one row per CDR3 protein. The table shows over 60,000 distinct CDR3 sequences, with around 19% occurring only once. Material for sequencing was naive CD8+ T cells from blood, with Jurkat cell RNA spiked in. Every receptor here comes from a human donor in good health. Some libraries in this study had Jurkat cell RNA spiked in. Both conserved end residues are part of each CDR3. The D gene is left open where the match is weak. The size field is filled for only some rows; it gives once, few, many or a size class.

CDR3: CASSLSGGTIETQYF
DNA: TGTGCCAGCAGCTTATCCGGGGGCACGATAGAGACCCAGTACTTC
V: TRBV7-8
size: many
D: .
J: TRBJ2-5

CDR3: CASKSELDSGVSGNTIYF
DNA: TGTGCCAGCAAGTCGGAACTGGACAGCGGGGTATCTGGAAACACCATATATTTT
V: TRBV4-2
size: few
D: .
J: TRBJ1-3

CDR3: CASGGSNTEAFF
DNA: TGCGCCAGCGGGGGGTCGAACACTGAAGCTTTCTTT
V: TRBV4-1
size: .
D: .
J: TRBJ1-1

CDR3: CASSQDPATAYEQYF
DNA: TGTGCCAGCAGCCAAGATCCCGCGACCGCATACGAGCAGTACTTC
V: TRBV4-2
size: .
D: .
J: TRBJ2-7

CDR3: CASSLDPGITDTQYF
DNA: TGTGCCAGCAGCTTGGATCCGGGGATCACAGATACGCAGTATTTT
V: TRBV5-6
size: many
D: .
J: TRBJ2-3

CDR3: CASSIRDKGKEQYF
DNA: TGTGCCAGCAGCATCCGGGACAAAGGAAAGGAGCAGTACTTC
V: TRBV7-8
size: .
D: .
J: TRBJ2-7

CDR3: CASSEGPKGGYEQYF
DNA: TGTGCCAGCAGTGAAGGACCTAAAGGAGGATACGAGCAGTACTTC
V: TRBV2
size: few
D: .
J: TRBJ2-7

CDR3: CASSLLAGGPEGQYF
DNA: TGTGCCAGCAGCTTACTAGCGGGAGGGCCAGAGGGGCAGTACTTC
V: TRBV7-6
size: many
D: TRBD2
J: TRBJ2-7

CDR3: CASSLDASGRASYEQYF
DNA: TGTGCCAGCAGCTTAGACGCTAGCGGGAGGGCCTCCTACGAGCAGTACTTC
V: TRBV7-6
size: many
D: TRBD2
J: TRBJ2-7

CDR3: CATSDPTSGSYEQYF
DNA: TGTGCCACCAGTGACCCAACTAGCGGGAGTTACGAGCAGTACTTC
V: TRBV24-1
size: few
D: TRBD2
J: TRBJ2-7

CDR3: CSVEDGNQETQYF
DNA: TGCAGCGTTGAAGACGGCAACCAAGAGACCCAGTACTTC
V: TRBV29-1
size: many
D: .
J: TRBJ2-5

CDR3: CVSSVGPDEQFF
DNA: TGTGTCAGCAGCGTAGGACCCGATGAGCAGTTCTTC
V: TRBV9
size: .
D: .
J: TRBJ2-1

CDR3: CASSQHPLGAETFSGNTIYF
DNA: TGTGCCAGCAGCCAACACCCGTTAGGGGCAGAAACCTTCTCTGGAAACACCATATATTTT
V: TRBV7-9
size: many
D: .
J: TRBJ1-3

CDR3: CATSTGLGTEAFF
DNA: TGTGCCACCAGTACAGGGCTTGGAACTGAAGCTTTCTTT
V: TRBV24-1
size: many
D: .
J: TRBJ1-1

CDR3: CATSDLSSTEQETQYF
DNA: TGTGCCACCAGTGATTTATCCTCGACCGAACAAGAGACCCAGTACTTC
V: TRBV24-1
size: many
D: .
J: TRBJ2-5

CDR3: CASGVGATDTQYF
DNA: TGTGCCAGCGGTGTGGGCGCCACAGATACGCAGTATTTT
V: TRBV7-3
size: many
D: .
J: TRBJ2-3

CDR3: CASSTVAGVETQYF
DNA: TGTGCCAGTAGTACAGTAGCGGGAGTAGAGACCCAGTACTTC
V: TRBV19
size: .
D: TRBD2
J: TRBJ2-5

CDR3: CSATIGETGETQYF
DNA: TGCAGTGCAACAATTGGTGAAACTGGAGAGACCCAGTACTTC
V: TRBV20-1
size: many
D: .
J: TRBJ2-5

CDR3: CSVEEGEQYF
DNA: TGCAGCGTTGAAGAAGGGGAGCAGTACTTC
V: TRBV29-1
size: many
D: .
J: TRBJ2-7

CDR3: CASSLIAAYEQYF
DNA: TGTGCCAGCAGTTTAATAGCGGCCTACGAGCAGTACTTC
V: TRBV28
size: few
D: .
J: TRBJ2-7

CDR3: CASSRTGTSGRLVANEQFF
DNA: TGTGCCAGCAGCCGAACCGGGACTAGCGGGAGGTTGGTGGCAAATGAGCAGTTCTTC
V: TRBV7-9
size: .
D: TRBD2
J: TRBJ2-1

CDR3: CASSPALAGVENTGELFF
DNA: TGTGCCAGCAGCCCGGCACTAGCGGGAGTGGAGAACACCGGGGAGCTGTTTTTT
V: TRBV11-3
size: many
D: TRBD2
J: TRBJ2-2

CDR3: CASSFMGQGTGELFF
DNA: TGTGCCAGCAGTTTCATGGGGCAGGGCACCGGGGAGCTGTTTTTT
V: TRBV27
size: few
D: .
J: TRBJ2-2

CDR3: CASSLWGGSPEQYF
DNA: TGTGCCAGCAGCTTATGGGGGGGATCCCCCGAGCAGTACTTC
V: TRBV7-2
size: many
D: TRBD2
J: TRBJ2-7

CDR3: CASSFDRGSEAFF
DNA: TGTGCCAGCAGTTTCGACAGGGGATCTGAAGCTTTCTTT
V: TRBV6-5
size: many
D: TRBD1
J: TRBJ1-1

CDR3: CASSGDEGQGARKLFF
DNA: TGCGCCAGCAGCGGGGACGAGGGACAGGGGGCTAGGAAACTGTTTTTT
V: TRBV4-1
size: .
D: TRBD1
J: TRBJ1-4

CDR3: CSANPSGRAAGELFF
DNA: TGCAGCGCCAACCCTAGCGGGAGAGCGGCCGGGGAGCTGTTTTTT
V: TRBV29-1
size: many
D: TRBD2
J: TRBJ2-2

CDR3: CARSPRKFPGTQYF
DNA: TGTGCCCGCAGCCCGAGGAAGTTCCCAGGTACGCAGTATTTT
V: TRBV4-2
size: once
D: .
J: TRBJ2-3

CDR3: CSAPDRAGVGYEQYF
DNA: TGCAGTGCTCCCGACCGAGCGGGAGTGGGCTACGAGCAGTACTTC
V: TRBV20-1
size: many
D: TRBD2
J: TRBJ2-7

CDR3: CASSTTTSYNEQFF
DNA: TGTGCCAGCAGTACGACTACCTCCTACAATGAGCAGTTCTTC
V: TRBV6-2/TRBV6-3
size: many
D: .
J: TRBJ2-1

CDR3: CASSLPPPRVSVRQETQYF
DNA: TGTGCCAGCAGCTTACCCCCCCCCCGGGTCTCCGTTCGGCAAGAGACCCAGTACTTC
V: TRBV7-8
size: many
D: .
J: TRBJ2-5

CDR3: CASSLLGGVGTGELFF
DNA: TGTGCCAGCAGTTTATTGGGGGGAGTAGGGACCGGGGAGCTGTTTTTT
V: TRBV27
size: many
D: .
J: TRBJ2-2

CDR3: CASSGLGSSYEQYF
DNA: TGTGCCAGCAGTGGTCTCGGCAGCTCCTACGAGCAGTACTTC
V: TRBV2
size: .
D: .
J: TRBJ2-7

CDR3: CSARVIAGSYEQYF
DNA: TGCAGTGCTAGAGTGATAGCGGGGTCCTACGAGCAGTACTTC
V: TRBV20-1
size: many
D: TRBD2
J: TRBJ2-7

CDR3: CASSEGLADNTGELFF
DNA: TGCGCCAGCAGCGAAGGACTAGCGGATAACACCGGGGAGCTGTTTTTT
V: TRBV4-3
size: many
D: TRBD2
J: TRBJ2-2

CDR3: CASSHEFKSTSGKLYEQYF
DNA: TGTGCCAGCAGCCACGAGTTTAAATCGACTAGCGGAAAACTCTACGAGCAGTACTTC
V: TRBV28
size: .
D: TRBD2
J: TRBJ2-7

CDR3: CAWTFGEPSGNTIYF
DNA: TGTGCCTGGACCTTCGGGGAGCCGTCTGGAAACACCATATATTTT
V: TRBV30
size: few
D: .
J: TRBJ1-3

CDR3: CASSITSGRIYEQFF
DNA: TGTGCCAGCAGTATTACTAGCGGGAGAATATATGAGCAGTTCTTC
V: TRBV27
size: many
D: TRBD2
J: TRBJ2-1

CDR3: CASSSPPGGRDTQYF
DNA: TGTGCCAGCAGCTCCCCCCCGGGGGGAAGGGATACGCAGTATTTT
V: TRBV13
size: many
D: TRBD2
J: TRBJ2-3

CDR3: CASSLGLAGDTQYF
DNA: TGTGCCAGCAGCTTAGGACTAGCGGGAGATACGCAGTATTTT
V: TRBV7-9
size: many
D: TRBD2
J: TRBJ2-3

CDR3: CASSQESGSSYEQYF
DNA: TGCGCCAGCAGCCAAGAGAGCGGGAGCTCCTACGAGCAGTACTTC
V: TRBV4-3
size: many
D: TRBD2
J: TRBJ2-7